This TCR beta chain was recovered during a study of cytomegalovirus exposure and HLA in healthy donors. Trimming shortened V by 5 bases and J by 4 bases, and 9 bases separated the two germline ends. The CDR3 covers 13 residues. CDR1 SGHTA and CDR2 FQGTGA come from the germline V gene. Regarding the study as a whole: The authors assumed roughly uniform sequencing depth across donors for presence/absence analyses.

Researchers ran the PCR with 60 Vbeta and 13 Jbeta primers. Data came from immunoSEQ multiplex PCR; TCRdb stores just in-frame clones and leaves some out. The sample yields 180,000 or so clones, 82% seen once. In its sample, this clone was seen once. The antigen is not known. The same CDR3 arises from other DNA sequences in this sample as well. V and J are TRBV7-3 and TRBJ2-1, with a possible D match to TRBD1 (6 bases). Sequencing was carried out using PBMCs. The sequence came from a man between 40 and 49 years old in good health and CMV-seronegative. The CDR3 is CASSLQGYNEQFF. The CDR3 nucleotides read TGTGCCAGCAGCCTACAGGGATACAATGAGCAGTTCTTC.